This T cell receptor beta chain was captured by sequencing in a study of OX40 agonist ivuxolimab in advanced cancers. Across the whole study: It was ivuxolimab, an agonistic anti-OX40 (CD134) antibody, that patients were treated with. The study gave patients intravenous ivuxolimab at 0.01 to 10 mg/kg every 2 weeks. The study's findings and limits: Compared with CD4+, CD8+ T cells on average had more expanded clones.

From germline, CDR1 is KGHSH and CDR2 LQKENI. Trimming shortened V by 1 base and J by 1 base, and 7 bases separated the two germline ends. The CDR3 has 14 residues. TCRdb keeps only in-frame clones here, not all; method: immunoSEQ multiplex PCR. Altogether approximately 79,000 clones are present, 85% being singletons, with the ten largest covering roughly 3.1%. To note about this clone: Its antigen is still unknown.

The source of this sequence is an adult with an advanced solid tumor such as melanoma, head and neck, liver or kidney cancer. This sample comprised CD4+ or CD8+ T cells sorted from blood, obtained in a trial of the OX40 agonist ivuxolimab. The V call is TRBV18, the J call TRBJ2-5; D uncertain. Written as DNA, the CDR3 is TGTGCCAGCTCACCACTGACAATCCAAGAGACCCAGTACTTC. Translation gives CASSPLTIQETQYF. Supplemented by reference TRBV18 and TRBJ2-5, the full variable domain reads NAGVMQNPRHLVRRRGQEARLRCSPMKGHSHVYWYRQLPEEGLKFMVYLQKENIIDESGMPKERFSAEFPKEGPSILRIQQVVRGDSAAYFCASSPLTIQETQYFGPGTRLLVL.